Each of the 22 T cell receptor beta chains below was sequenced from the same sample in a study of shared clonotypes between healthy human individuals. Repertoires were generated with immunoSEQ multiplex PCR, while TCRdb's copy carries only in-frame clones and drops some. Altogether about 2.3 million clones are present, more than 80% being singletons, with the ten largest covering around 0.4%. Sequences were obtained from naive CD4+ T cells from PBMCs. As to subset: CD45RA+ positively selected. The source of these receptors is a man aged 18 to 35 in good health. Some clones in this sample may be carry-over from other donors' samples.

The chain carries TRBV5-1 and TRBJ1-4, with 7 nucleotides matching TRBD1. Trimming at V came to 5 bases and at J to 2 bases, leaving 3 bases not matched to a gene. The CDR3 sequence is 14 residues long. The germline V gene encodes CDR1 SGHRS and CDR2 YFSETQ. The CDR3 DNA is TGCGCCAGCAGTGCGACAGGGACTAATGAAAAACTGTTTTTT. Translation: CASSATGTNEKLFF.

J is TRBJ2-5 and V is TRBV5-1, with D possibly matching TRBD2 (5 bases). The CDR3 runs to 14 residues. Germline V lookup: CDR1 SGHRS, CDR2 YFSETQ. The germline V and J ends were trimmed by 2 bases and 2 bases, with 10 bases remaining between them. The CDR3: CASSFLRGQETQYF. DNA of the CDR3: TGCGCCAGCAGCTTCCTCCGGGGACAAGAGACCCAGTACTTC. Together with reference TRBV5-1 and TRBJ2-5, the CDR3 gives the full variable domain: KAGVTQTPRYLIKTRGQQVTLSCSPISGHRSVSWYQQTPGQGLQFLFEYFSETQRNKGNFPGRFSGRQFSNSRSEMNVSTLELGDSALYLCASSFLRGQETQYFGPGTRLLVL.

This clone has just a few counts. The gene calls are TRBV12-2 and TRBJ1-1. TRBV12-2 is a listed pseudogene. The CDR3 is made up of 13 amino acids. In DNA, the CDR3 is TGTGCAAGTCGCTTATTCCTCGGGACTGATGCTTTCTTT. This gives the protein CASRLFLGTDAFF.

In the case of this clone: Additional DNA sequences in this sample encode the identical CDR3. V usage is TRBV15 and J usage is TRBJ2-7; D call uncertain. Germline loops: CDR1 LNHNV, CDR2 YYDKDF (reference sequence). The CDR3 consists of 14 residues. V was pared by 1 base and J by 0 bases, with 7 bases between. The CDR3: CATSRAGSSYEQYF. CDR3 in DNA: TGTGCCACCAGCAGAGCGGGTAGCTCCTACGAGCAGTACTTC.

Details on this clone: This specimen includes other DNA sequences encoding the same CDR3. V is TRBV9 and J is TRBJ2-2; tentatively, D is TRBD1 (5 bases). V lost 0 bases, J lost 1 base, and 7 bases lay in between. Germline CDR1 and CDR2: SGDLS and YYNGEE. This CDR3 is built from 15 residues. The CDR3 nucleotides are TGTGCCAGCAGCGTAGGGCAGGGGAACACCGGGGAGCTGTTTTTT. Encoded protein: CASSVGQGNTGELFF.

A remark on this clone: Other DNA sequences in the same sample also yield this CDR3. This rearrangement joins TRBV19 to TRBJ2-7; no clear D. This CDR3 is built from 11 residues. Germline values: CDR1 LNHDA, CDR2 SQIVND (reference sequence). The V end was cut by 4 bases, the J end by 3 bases, with 4 bases between. CDR3 residues: CASSSLYEQYF. The CDR3 DNA reads as TGTGCCAGTAGTAGCCTCTACGAGCAGTACTTC.

About this clone: This CDR3 is also generated by other DNA sequences in the sample. The chain links TRBV5-1 to TRBJ2-3, with 13 bases lining up with TRBD2. The germline V gene has CDR1 SGHRS and CDR2 YFSETQ. The V and J ends lost 0 bases and 5 bases, in that order; junction bases with no gene match: 0. CDR3 length: 15 residues. CDR3 residues: CASSLGTSGGDTQYF. The CDR3 nucleotides are TGCGCCAGCAGCTTGGGGACTAGCGGGGGAGATACGCAGTATTTT.

The chain couples TRBV15 to TRBJ1-4; the D is unclear. The CDR3 is 13 residues long. Germline CDR1 LNHNV, CDR2 YYDKDF (reference sequence). Trimming stripped 3 bases from V and 8 bases from J, with 10 bases between. The DNA of the CDR3 is TGTGCCACCAGCAGGGCCCCGGGCGAAAAACTGTTTTTT. Its protein product is CATSRAPGEKLFF. Full variable domain (remainder filled in from reference TRBV15 and TRBJ1-4): DAMVIQNPRYQVTQFGKPVTLSCSQTLNHNVMYWYQQKSSQAPKLLFHYYDKDFNNEADTPDNFQSRRPNTSFCFLDIRSPGLGDTAMYLCATSRAPGEKLFFGSGTQLSVL.

J is TRBJ2-3 and V is TRBV25-1; TRBD1 matches at 9 bases. CDR1 is MGHDK, CDR2 SYGVNS, per germline. This CDR3 is built from 17 residues. J lost 6 bases, V lost 2 bases, and 12 bases had no gene match. The DNA of the CDR3 is TGTGCCAGCAGTGAAGCTAGGGGGACAGGGAACCCCGATACGCAGTATTTT. Translated: CASSEARGTGNPDTQYF.

This sequence joins TRBV10-3 and TRBJ2-3; D is possibly TRBD2 (6 bases). The germline V gene encodes CDR1 ENHRY and CDR2 SYGVKD. This CDR3 has 17 residues. The V and J ends lost 1 base and 2 bases respectively, with 16 bases between them. DNA of the CDR3: TGTGCCATCAGTGAGTTCTCGGGAGTACCATCCACAGATACGCAGTATTTT. This sequence encodes CAISEFSGVPSTDTQYF.

CDR3 loop: CASSLARSGMKTQYF. The CDR3 coding sequence is TGTGCCAGCAGCTTGGCCCGAAGCGGGATGAAGACCCAGTACTTC. The J gene is TRBJ2-5, the V gene TRBV5-4; 7 nucleotides match TRBD2. Trimming took 0 bases from V and 6 from J; bases not matched to a gene: 8. CDR3 length: 15 amino acids. CDR1 is SGHNT and CDR2 is YYREEE in the germline V gene (reference sequence).

The chain has TRBV6-1 and TRBJ2-3; D not resolved. This CDR3 contains 17 residues. The germline gives CDR1 MNHNS, CDR2 SASEGT. The V gene lost 4 bases and the J gene lost 6 bases, with 23 bases spanning the gap. The CDR3 loop reads CASSGQGAASTWDTQYF. The CDR3 region has the DNA TGTGCCAGCAGTGGGCAAGGCGCGGCCTCGACGTGGGATACGCAGTATTTT.

V and J are TRBV11-2 and TRBJ2-7; D might be TRBD2 (5 bases). Germline V lookup: CDR1 SGHAT, CDR2 FQNNGV. The CDR3 is 16 residues long. Trimming removed 1 base at V and 4 bases at J, with 17 bases between. The CDR3 sequence is CASSLVSSAFGYEQYF. In DNA, the CDR3 is TGTGCCAGCAGCTTAGTAAGTAGCGCGTTTGGATACGAGCAGTACTTC.

The gene calls are TRBV5-1 and TRBJ2-2; 10 positions agree with TRBD2. Germline V gives CDR1 SGHRS, CDR2 YFSETQ. Unmatched junction bases numbered 5, after V lost 7 bases and J lost 8 bases. This CDR3 contains 13 residues. In DNA, the CDR3 is TGCGCCAGCTCCCTAGCGGGAGTGGGGGAGCTGTTTTTT. Its protein is CASSLAGVGELFF. Filled out from reference TRBV5-1 and TRBJ2-2, the complete variable domain reads KAGVTQTPRYLIKTRGQQVTLSCSPISGHRSVSWYQQTPGQGLQFLFEYFSETQRNKGNFPGRFSGRQFSNSRSEMNVSTLELGDSALYLCASSLAGVGELFFGEGSRLTVL.

This clone has only one observation. The gene calls are TRBV2 and TRBJ1-5; 8 bases agree with TRBD1. Germline assignment: CDR1 SNHLY and CDR2 FYNNEI. After removal of 6 bases from V and 5 bases from J, the junction contained 3 bases not matched to a gene. CDR3 length: 13 residues. CDR3 residues: CASRVQGDQPQHF. The CDR3 region has the DNA TGTGCCAGCAGAGTACAGGGGGATCAGCCCCAGCATTTT.

The chain uses TRBV5-1 and TRBJ2-2; 10 positions agree with TRBD2. Germline CDR1 SGHRS, CDR2 YFSETQ. V dropped 2 bases and J dropped 7; count of bases not matched to a gene: 8. This CDR3 is built from 16 residues. DNA of the CDR3: TGCGCCAGCAGCTTACAAGCGGGAGGGAGCGGCGGGGAGCTGTTTTTT. This gives the protein CASSLQAGGSGGELFF. Complete variable domain (other parts from reference TRBV5-1 and TRBJ2-2): KAGVTQTPRYLIKTRGQQVTLSCSPISGHRSVSWYQQTPGQGLQFLFEYFSETQRNKGNFPGRFSGRQFSNSRSEMNVSTLELGDSALYLCASSLQAGGSGGELFFGEGSRLTVL.

The chain links TRBV4-3 to TRBJ2-1; the D is unclear. The germline CDR1 and CDR2 sequences are LGHNA and YSLEER. The germline V and J ends were trimmed by 4 bases and 7 bases, with 17 bases remaining between them. The CDR3 length is 15 residues. The CDR3 spells CASSRSQESRNEQFF. The CDR3, as DNA: TGCGCCAGCAGCCGGAGTCAGGAGTCTAGGAATGAGCAGTTCTTC.

V is TRBV18 and J is TRBJ2-1; TRBD1 aligns across 8 bases. The CDR3 sequence is 17 residues long. Trimming removed 2 bases from V and 8 bases from J; junction bases left unmatched: 14. Germline-derived CDR1 and CDR2 are KGHSH and LQKENI. CDR3 loop: CASSPSTAGTGVDEQFF. As DNA, the CDR3 is TGTGCCAGCTCACCATCAACGGCAGGGACAGGAGTCGATGAGCAGTTCTTC.

The chain recombines TRBV27 with TRBJ2-7; 7 positions match TRBD2. The CDR3 length is 15 residues. Trimming took 8 bases from V and 2 from J; bases not matched to a gene: 12. Germline CDR1 MNHEY, CDR2 SMNVEV (reference sequence). The CDR3 reads CASQLVAGATYEQYF. In DNA, the CDR3 is TGTGCCAGCCAGCTAGTAGCGGGTGCTACCTACGAGCAGTACTTC.

The V and J genes are TRBV5-1 and TRBJ2-1, with D perhaps TRBD2 (5 bases). Trimming left V 6 bases short and J 0 bases short, with 16 bases between. CDR1 SGHRS and CDR2 YFSETQ come from the germline V gene. This CDR3 comprises 16 residues. The CDR3 DNA follows: TGCGCCAGCAATCTGATTCCGGGGAGCTCCTACAATGAGCAGTTCTTC. This sequence encodes CASNLIPGSSYNEQFF.

CDR3 nucleotide sequence: TGTGCTAGTGCCTGGGGACTAGCGGGGGCCACAGATACGCAGTATTTT. Translated: CASAWGLAGATDTQYF. The gene calls are TRBV12-5 and TRBJ2-3; 14 bases are shared with TRBD2. The CDR3 runs 16 residues. J lost 2 bases, V lost 7 bases, and 5 bases had no gene match. Germline-derived CDR1 and CDR2 are LGHNT and FRNRAP.

The J gene is TRBJ2-1, the V gene TRBV12-5; tentatively, D is TRBD1 (6 bases). V was shortened by 4 bases and J by 8 bases, with 12 bases between the two germline ends. Germline V gene lookup returns CDR1 LGHNT and CDR2 FRNRAP. The CDR3 length is 13 residues. The CDR3 loop reads CASGSTGTYEQFF. The CDR3 DNA is TGTGCTAGTGGTTCTACCGGGACATATGAGCAGTTCTTC.